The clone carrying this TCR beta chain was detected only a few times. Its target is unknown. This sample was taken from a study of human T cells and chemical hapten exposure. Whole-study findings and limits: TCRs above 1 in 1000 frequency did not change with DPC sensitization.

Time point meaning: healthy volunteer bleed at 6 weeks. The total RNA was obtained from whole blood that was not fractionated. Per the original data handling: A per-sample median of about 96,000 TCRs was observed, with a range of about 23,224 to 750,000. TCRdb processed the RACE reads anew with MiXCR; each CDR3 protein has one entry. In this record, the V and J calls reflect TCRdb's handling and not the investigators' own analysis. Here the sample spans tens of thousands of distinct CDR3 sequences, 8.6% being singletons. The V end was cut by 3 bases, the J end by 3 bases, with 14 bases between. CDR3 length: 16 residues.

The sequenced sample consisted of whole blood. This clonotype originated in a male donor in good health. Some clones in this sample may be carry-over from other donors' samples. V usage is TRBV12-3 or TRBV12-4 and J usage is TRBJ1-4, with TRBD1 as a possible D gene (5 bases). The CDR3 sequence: CASSLGLQRANEKLFF. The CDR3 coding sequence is TGTGCCAGCAGTTTGGGACTACAGAGGGCTAATGAAAAACTGTTTTTT.